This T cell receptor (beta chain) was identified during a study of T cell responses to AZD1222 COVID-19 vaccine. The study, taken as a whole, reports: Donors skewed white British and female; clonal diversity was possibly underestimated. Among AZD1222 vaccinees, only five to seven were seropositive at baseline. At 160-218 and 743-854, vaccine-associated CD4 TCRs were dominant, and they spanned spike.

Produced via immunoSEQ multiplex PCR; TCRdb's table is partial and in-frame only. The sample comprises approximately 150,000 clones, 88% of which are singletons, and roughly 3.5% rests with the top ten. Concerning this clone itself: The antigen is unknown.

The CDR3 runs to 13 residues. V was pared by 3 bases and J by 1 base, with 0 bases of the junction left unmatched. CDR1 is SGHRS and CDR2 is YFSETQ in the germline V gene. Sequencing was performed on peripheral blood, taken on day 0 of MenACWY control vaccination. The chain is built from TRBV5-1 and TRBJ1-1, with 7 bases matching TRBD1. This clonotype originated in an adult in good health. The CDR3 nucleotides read TGCGCCAGCAGCTGGGACAGGAACACTGAAGCTTTCTTT. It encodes CASSWDRNTEAFF.